Listed below are T cell receptor beta chains from one sample, sequenced in a study of T cell repertoires in cytomegalovirus infection. For these receptors, no antigen is known. One entry per CDR3 protein, called by TCRdb with MiXCR from the reads. The data contain approximately 260,000 distinct CDR3 sequences, roughly a fifth of them singletons. Material: cultured PBMCs, obtained from culture after CMV antigen stimulation. All receptors derive from a human donor in good health (CMV status not recorded). Some clones in this sample may be carry-over from other donors' samples. Both conserved end residues are part of each CDR3. The order of the fields is D gene, J gene, V gene, CDR3 length, clone size, CDR3 protein, CDR3 DNA. The D gene is left open where the match is weak. The size of a clone is reported for some rows only, either as once, few or many, or as a class for expanded clones.

>TRBD2|TRBJ2-1|TRBV4-1|17|-
CASSQDLLAGNYNEQFF
TGCGCCAGCAGCCAAGATCTACTAGCGGGAAACTACAATGAGCAGTTCTTC
>TRBD2|TRBJ2-1|TRBV19|15|-
CASSPRAGGRNEQFF
TGTGCCAGTAGCCCCCGGGCGGGAGGTCGGAATGAGCAGTTCTTC
>-|TRBJ2-7|TRBV20-1|15|many
CSARDQAGFSYEQYF
TGCAGTGCTAGAGATCAGGCGGGATTCTCCTACGAGCAGTACTTC
>-|TRBJ2-4|TRBV4-1|14|few
CASSHGLAKNIQYF
TGCGCCAGCAGCCATGGACTAGCCAAAAACATTCAGTACTTC
>TRBD1|TRBJ2-3|TRBV7-9|16|-
CASSPWDRGLPDTLYF
TGTGCCAGCAGCCCCTGGGACAGGGGGCTCCCAGATACGCTGTATTTT
>TRBD2|TRBJ2-5|TRBV12-3/TRBV12-4|14|-
CASSVAGVGETQYF
TGTGCCAGCAGTGTAGCGGGAGTGGGAGAGACCCAGTACTTC
>TRBD2|TRBJ2-7|TRBV18|15|-
CASSPGAGESYEQYF
TGTGCCAGCTCACCGGGCGCGGGAGAGTCCTACGAGCAGTACTTC
>TRBD2|TRBJ2-1|TRBV4-3|15|many
CASSQETSGYNEQFF
TGCGCCAGCAGCCAAGAAACTAGCGGATACAATGAGCAGTTCTTC
>-|TRBJ1-3|TRBV14|14|-
CASSPRTEGNTIYF
TGTGCCAGCAGCCCTCGGACAGAAGGAAACACCATATATTTT
>-|TRBJ2-3|TRBV7-9|13|many
CASSLAGPDTQYF
TGTGCCAGCAGCTTAGCAGGGCCAGATACGCAGTATTTT
>-|TRBJ2-3|TRBV29-1|12|-
CSVKMGADTQYF
TGCAGCGTTAAGATGGGGGCAGATACGCAGTATTTT
>-|TRBJ2-1|TRBV5-1|14|-
CASTLDGGYNEQFF
TGCGCCAGCACCCTGGATGGGGGGTACAATGAGCAGTTCTTC
>-|TRBJ2-1|TRBV7-6|17|many
CASSPPNIGAGNNEQFF
TGTGCCAGCAGCCCCCCAAATATAGGGGCGGGTAACAATGAGCAGTTCTTC
>-|TRBJ2-3|TRBV12-3/TRBV12-4|13|-
CASSRDRTDTQYF
TGTGCCAGCAGCCGAGACCGGACAGATACGCAGTATTTT
>TRBD1|TRBJ1-1|TRBV6-1|14|few
CASRPGQGGTEAFF
TGTGCCAGCAGACCCGGACAGGGAGGCACTGAAGCTTTCTTT
>-|TRBJ2-3|TRBV7-6|17|many
CASSLALSSLSTDTQYF
TGTGCCAGCAGCTTAGCGCTGTCTAGCCTTAGCACAGATACGCAGTATTTT
>TRBD1|TRBJ1-5|TRBV5-6|16|few
CASSSRGLYSNQPQHF
TGTGCCAGCAGCTCCAGGGGGCTTTATAGCAATCAGCCCCAGCATTTT
>-|TRBJ2-7|TRBV20-1|13|many
CSASSEQFYEQYF
TGCAGTGCTAGCTCCGAGCAGTTCTACGAGCAGTACTTC
>TRBD2|TRBJ2-3|TRBV7-2|15|many
CASSFPREGVDTQYF
TGTGCCAGCAGCTTTCCGCGGGAGGGCGTAGATACGCAGTATTTT
>-|TRBJ2-1|TRBV2|15|-
CASSEDKVSGTEQFF
TGTGCCAGCAGTGAAGACAAGGTTTCGGGGACAGAGCAGTTCTTC
>-|TRBJ2-2|TRBV7-2|15|many
CASSFRDTGTGELFF
TGTGCCAGCAGTTTCCGGGACACAGGGACCGGGGAGCTGTTTTTT
>TRBD2|TRBJ2-3|TRBV11-2|16|-
CASSFPSGRGTDTQYF
TGTGCCAGCAGCTTCCCTAGCGGGAGAGGCACAGATACGCAGTATTTT
>TRBD2|TRBJ2-7|TRBV20-1|14|-
CSAGLAGRSYEQYF
TGCAGTGCAGGACTAGCGGGACGGTCCTACGAGCAGTACTTC
>TRBD2|TRBJ2-7|TRBV7-2|16|many
CASSLHGGNLLYEQYF
TGTGCCAGCAGCTTACACGGGGGGAATCTACTCTACGAGCAGTACTTC
>TRBD2|TRBJ2-1|TRBV9|15|many
CASSVEGLSYNEQFF
TGTGCCAGCAGCGTAGAGGGACTATCCTACAATGAGCAGTTCTTC
>TRBD1|TRBJ1-1|TRBV7-9|17|-
CASSPQDRGLQAGEAFF
TGTGCCAGCAGCCCTCAGGACAGGGGGCTTCAGGCTGGTGAAGCTTTCTTT
>TRBD1|TRBJ2-7|TRBV7-2|14|many
CASSLGTGRWEQYF
TGTGCCAGCAGCTTAGGGACAGGGAGGTGGGAGCAGTACTTC
>-|TRBJ2-2|TRBV6-1|13|-
CASNGRNTGELFF
TGTGCCAGCAACGGCAGAAACACCGGGGAGCTGTTTTTT
>-|TRBJ1-1|TRBV12-3/TRBV12-4|15|-
CASTASGTMNTEAFF
TGTGCCAGCACCGCCTCCGGGACAATGAACACTGAAGCTTTCTTT
>-|TRBJ2-3|TRBV7-9|15|few
CASSLRDGGTDTQYF
TGTGCCAGCAGCTTGCGGGACGGTGGAACAGATACGCAGTATTTT
>-|TRBJ2-1|TRBV7-2|14|-
CASSLVRPSHEQFF
TGTGCCAGCAGCTTAGTGAGGCCGAGCCATGAGCAGTTCTTC
>-|TRBJ2-4|TRBV20-1|15|many
CSATRSGLAKNIQYF
TGCAGTGCCACCCGATCGGGGCTAGCCAAAAACATTCAGTACTTC
>TRBD2|TRBJ2-1|TRBV12-5|21|-
CASGLVSRGRAQEPSYNEQFF
TGTGCTAGTGGTTTGGTATCCCGCGGGAGGGCCCAAGAACCTTCCTACAATGAGCAGTTCTTC
>-|TRBJ2-7|TRBV5-6|13|many
CASSYQRVGGQYF
TGTGCCAGCAGCTATCAGCGGGTAGGGGGGCAGTACTTC
>TRBD1|TRBJ1-1|TRBV24-1|18|few
CATSETPGTGTLNTEAFF
TGTGCCACCAGTGAAACACCCGGGACAGGGACTTTAAACACTGAAGCTTTCTTT
>-|TRBJ2-2|TRBV4-1|16|-
CASNTKGVGRTGELFF
TGCGCCAGCAACACTAAGGGGGTTGGAAGGACCGGGGAGCTGTTTTTT
>-|TRBJ1-2|TRBV19|14|-
CASSIGTERNGYTF
TGTGCCAGTAGTATAGGGACAGAACGTAACGGCTACACCTTC
>TRBD1|TRBJ1-1|TRBV29-1|16|-
CSVEDHRDRARGVAFF
TGCAGCGTTGAAGACCACCGGGACAGGGCCCGCGGGGTAGCTTTCTTT
>TRBD1|TRBJ2-7|TRBV19|14|few
CASSVYGTGDEQYF
TGTGCCAGTAGTGTCTACGGGACAGGGGACGAGCAGTACTTC
>-|TRBJ2-2|TRBV7-2|15|many
CASRATGTNTGELFF
TGTGCCAGCAGAGCGACCGGGACGAACACCGGGGAGCTGTTTTTT
>-|TRBJ2-7|TRBV7-2|14|-
CASSLVEGIYEQYF
TGTGCCAGCAGCTTAGTTGAGGGGATCTACGAGCAGTACTTC
>-|TRBJ1-4|TRBV4-1|16|-
CASSPRRDSTNEKLFF
TGTGCCAGCAGCCCACGCCGGGACTCGACTAATGAAAAACTGTTTTTT
>TRBD2|TRBJ2-1|TRBV10-1|15|-
CASSESAGLDNEQFF
TGCGCCAGCAGTGAGTCCGCCGGACTAGACAATGAGCAGTTCTTC
>-|TRBJ1-3|TRBV28|19|few
CASSSAPFYRESAGNTIYF
TGTGCCAGCAGTTCCGCACCCTTCTACAGGGAATCGGCAGGAAACACCATATATTTT
>-|TRBJ2-6|TRBV28|14|-
CASSESSGANVLTF
TGTGCCAGCAGTGAGAGCTCTGGGGCCAACGTCCTGACTTTC
>TRBD1|TRBJ1-2|TRBV29-1|11|few
CSVPGQGVHTF
TGCAGCGTCCCGGGACAGGGGGTCCACACCTTC
>-|TRBJ2-3|TRBV5-1|11|-
CASSDQDTQYF
TGCGCCAGCAGTGATCAAGATACGCAGTATTTT
>TRBD2|TRBJ2-1|TRBV7-2|20|many
CASSKPGGVGSGSSYNEQFF
TGTGCCAGCAGTAAACCCGGGGGAGTGGGTAGCGGGAGTTCCTACAATGAGCAGTTCTTC
>TRBD2|TRBJ2-1|TRBV7-9|15|-
CASSLGAGMTNEQFF
TGTGCCAGCAGCTTAGGAGCGGGAATGACGAATGAGCAGTTCTTC
>TRBD2|TRBJ2-2|TRBV11-2|14|-
CASGGTSNPGELFF
TGTGCCAGTGGCGGGACTAGCAATCCCGGGGAGCTGTTTTTT
>-|TRBJ2-6|TRBV7-9|15|few
CASRSGISGANVLTF
TGTGCCAGCAGATCGGGGATCTCTGGGGCCAACGTCCTGACTTTC